Each of the 32 T cell receptor beta chains below was sequenced from the same sample in a study of T cells in Graves' hyperthyroidism and ophthalmopathy. The CDR3 regions of TCR beta were amplified from RNA transcripts. Researchers ran a first-round RT-PCR on the TCR CDR3 using the HTBI primer set. MiXCR, run by TCRdb on the multiplex PCR reads, gives a single entry per CDR3 protein. The sample has 400,000 to 450,000 distinct CDR3 sequences, approximately 15% seen once. The specimen was blood. The receptor set was obtained from a man younger than 35 with Graves' ophthalmopathy.

This clonotype came up many times. V usage is TRBV12-5 and J usage is TRBJ2-2; D remains ambiguous. CDR1 is LGHNT, CDR2 FRNRAP, per germline. This CDR3 is 12 amino acids long. Trimming left V 5 bases short and J 3 bases short, with 4 bases between. The CDR3, as DNA: TGTGCTAGTGGTCTCGACACCGGGGAGCTGTTTTTT. It specifies CASGLDTGELFF.

This clonotype has just a few counts. The chain links TRBV28 to TRBJ1-2, with 8 bases identical to TRBD1. The CDR3 spans 13 residues. V gave up 3 bases and J gave up 8 bases; unmatched junction bases: 5. Per the germline V gene, CDR1 is MDHEN and CDR2 is SYDVKM. The CDR3 sequence: CASSFPGGPGYTF. The CDR3 DNA follows: TGTGCCAGCAGTTTTCCAGGGGGCCCCGGCTACACCTTC.

This clonotype was counted only a few times. This rearrangement joins TRBV6-1 to TRBJ1-4; 9 bases are shared with TRBD1. Germline V gene sequence: CDR1 MNHNS, CDR2 SASEGT. Unmatched junction bases numbered 11, after V lost 7 bases and J lost 5 bases. CDR3 length: 16 residues. CDR3: CASTQSPGQGNEKLFF. DNA of the CDR3: TGTGCCAGCACCCAATCCCCCGGACAGGGGAATGAAAAACTGTTTTTT.

This clonotype has more than one count but fewer than ten. Since a much larger clone is just one base distant, this may be a read error. This rearrangement joins TRBV3-1 to TRBJ2-3; D might be TRBD1 (5 bases). V lost 0 bases, J lost 12 bases, and 13 bases lay in between. From germline, CDR1 is LGHDT and CDR2 YNNKEL (reference sequence). The CDR3 covers 13 residues. CDR3 protein: CASSQEVTASQYF. CDR3 coding DNA: TGTGCCAGCAGCCAAGAGGTGACAGCAAGTCAGTATTTT.

The genes are TRBV5-1 and TRBJ2-1, with 12 nucleotides matching TRBD2. Germline V gene sequence: CDR1 SGHRS, CDR2 YFSETQ. The ends lost 1 base at V and 0 bases at J; junction bases unmatched: 11. CDR3 length equals 20 residues. CDR3 sequence (DNA): TGCGCCAGCAGCTTGATCGGGACTAGCGGGTTTTTGAGCTCCTACAATGAGCAGTTCTTC. This codes for CASSLIGTSGFLSSYNEQFF. Full variable domain (remainder filled in from reference TRBV5-1 and TRBJ2-1): KAGVTQTPRYLIKTRGQQVTLSCSPISGHRSVSWYQQTPGQGLQFLFEYFSETQRNKGNFPGRFSGRQFSNSRSEMNVSTLELGDSALYLCASSLIGTSGFLSSYNEQFFGPGTRLTVL.

Many counts were recorded for this clonotype. The chain joins TRBV4-1 to TRBJ1-5; the D gene is possibly TRBD1 (5 bases). The germline CDR1 and CDR2 sequences are MGHRA and YSYEKL. There are 14 residues in the CDR3. The V end lost 11 bases, the J end lost 1 base, and 15 bases lay between the germline ends. The CDR3 DNA reads as TGCGCCGACGTAGGGGTTATGAGCAATCAGCCCCAGCATTTT. Protein sequence: CADVGVMSNQPQHF.

V usage is TRBV7-9 and J usage is TRBJ1-3; D unresolved. With 2 bases removed from V and 5 bases from J, the gap between germline ends came to 16 bases. The germline V gene has CDR1 SEHNR and CDR2 FQNEAQ (reference sequence). This CDR3 contains 16 residues. CDR3 residues: CASSLPEGRNRNTIYF. In DNA form, the CDR3 reads TGTGCCAGCAGCTTACCGGAGGGCAGAAATCGAAACACCATATATTTT. The whole variable domain, filled in from reference TRBV7-9 and TRBJ1-3, reads DTGVSQNPRHKITKRGQNVTFRCDPISEHNRLYWYRQTLGQGPEFLTYFQNEAQLEKSRLLSDRFSAERPKGSFSTLEIQRTEQGDSAMYLCASSLPEGRNRNTIYFGEGSWLTVV.

This clonotype came up many times. V is TRBV7-2 and J is TRBJ2-7, with D possibly being TRBD1 or TRBD2 (6 bases each). The length of the CDR3 is 14 residues. Germline CDR1 reads SGHTA; CDR2 reads FQGNSA. V shed 5 bases and J shed 1 base, with 12 bases lying between them. The CDR3: CASSPPGASYEQYF. The CDR3 region has the DNA TGTGCCAGCAGCCCCCCGGGGGCTTCCTACGAGCAGTACTTC.

This clonotype has a count of ten or more. The chain couples TRBV20-1 to TRBJ2-1; the D is unclear. CDR3 length equals 12 residues. CDR1 and CDR2 (germline): DFQATT, SNEGSKA (reference sequence). Trimming cost V 2 bases and J 10 bases, with 12 bases left between them. The CDR3 coding sequence is TGCAGTGCTAGAACCCCAAGTGTAGAGCAGTTCTTC. Amino acid sequence: CSARTPSVEQFF.

Only a few counts were recorded for this clonotype. The chain employs TRBV19 and TRBJ2-7; D call uncertain. This CDR3 spans 12 amino acids. From germline, CDR1 is LNHDA and CDR2 SQIVND (reference sequence). Trimming removed 7 bases from V and 4 bases from J, with 11 bases in between. The CDR3 DNA reads as TGTGCCAGTACCGCACCTACTTACGAGCAGTACTTC. This encodes CASTAPTYEQYF.

The table lists this clonotype with a few counts. The chain is built from TRBV7-8 and TRBJ2-1; the match to TRBD1 covers 7 bases. V trimming: 4 bases; J trimming: 6 bases; junction bases outside the gene matches: 12. The CDR3 has 16 amino acids. Germline-derived CDR1 and CDR2 are SGHVS and FQNEAQ. The CDR3 sequence is CASSWPTGPGINEQFF. In nucleotides, the CDR3 is TGTGCCAGCAGCTGGCCGACAGGGCCGGGGATCAATGAGCAGTTCTTC.

This chain joins TRBV6-1 and TRBJ1-5; 8 bases align to TRBD1. This CDR3 region has 14 residues. Germline-derived CDR1 and CDR2 are MNHNS and SASEGT. J was trimmed by 5 bases and V by 6 bases; bases with no gene match: 6. For the CDR3, the DNA is TGTGCCAGCAGCCGTGGACAGGGCGATCAGCCCCAGCATTTT. Translated, it gives CASSRGQGDQPQHF.

Ten or more counts support this clonotype. J is TRBJ2-7 and V is TRBV27; a weak D match, TRBD2 (6 bases). V lost 3 bases to trimming and J lost 3 bases, with 15 bases between them. This CDR3 contains 15 residues. Germline V gene data show CDR1 as MNHEY and CDR2 as SMNVEV (reference sequence). CDR3 sequence (DNA): TGTGCCAGCAGTTTGGGCGCGGGACGGATCTACGAGCAGTACTTC. Amino acids: CASSLGAGRIYEQYF.

The chain has TRBV20-1 and TRBJ1-5; D call uncertain. The CDR3 contains 12 residues. Per the germline V gene, CDR1 is DFQATT and CDR2 is SNEGSKA (reference sequence). Trimming cost V 5 bases and J 2 bases, with 7 bases left between them. CDR3 protein: CSASDGNQPQHF. The DNA for the CDR3 is TGCAGTGCTTCGGACGGCAATCAGCCCCAGCATTTT.

In this sample, this clonotype turned up many times. This sequence joins TRBV12-3 or TRBV12-4 and TRBJ1-1; 7 bases fit TRBD1. With 6 bases clipped from V and 6 bases from J, the junction kept 13 bases outside the gene matches. The CDR3 is 15 residues long. The CDR3 DNA follows: TGTGCCAGCAGACCCAACAGACAGGGCGATGCTGAAGCTTTCTTT. Its protein is CASRPNRQGDAEAFF.

This clonotype has more than one count but fewer than ten. The chain employs TRBV14 and TRBJ2-3, with TRBD1 identical over 7 bases. Looked up from germline, CDR1 is SGHDN and CDR2 is FVKESK. This CDR3 is built from 16 residues. Unmatched junction bases numbered 8, after V lost 4 bases and J lost 1 base. Written as DNA, the CDR3 is TGTGCCAGCAGCCTTATACAGGGGCAAGGCACAGATACGCAGTATTTT. This gives the protein CASSLIQGQGTDTQYF. Together with reference TRBV14 and TRBJ2-3, the CDR3 gives the full variable domain: EAGVTQFPSHSVIEKGQTVTLRCDPISGHDNLYWYRRVMGKEIKFLLHFVKESKQDESGMPNNRFLAERTGGTYSTLKVQPAELEDSGVYFCASSLIQGQGTDTQYFGPGTRLTVL.

The gene calls are TRBV12-3 or TRBV12-4 and TRBJ1-3, with D unclear. The CDR3 extends over 10 amino acids. The V and J ends lost 10 bases and 9 bases respectively, with 10 bases between them. This CDR3 reads CATRGGTIYF. The CDR3 DNA reads TGTGCCACCCGGGGAGGCACCATATATTTT.

The chain uses TRBV6-5 and TRBJ1-5; TRBD1 is a possible D gene (6 bases). V lost 1 base, J lost 2 bases, and 9 bases lay in between. This CDR3 has 15 amino acids. Germline V gene sequence: CDR1 MNHEY, CDR2 SVGAGI. The CDR3: CASSYWAGGNQPQHF. The CDR3 nucleotides read TGTGCCAGCAGTTACTGGGCAGGGGGCAATCAGCCCCAGCATTTT.

This clonotype came up many times. This chain joins TRBV9 and TRBJ1-5; no reliable D call. V lost 0 bases to trimming and J lost 0 bases, with 10 bases between them. This CDR3 has 16 residues. CDR1 and CDR2 (germline): SGDLS, YYNGEE. The CDR3 loop is CASSVEGGYSNQPQHF. CDR3 sequence (DNA): TGTGCCAGCAGCGTAGAAGGCGGGTATAGCAATCAGCCCCAGCATTTT. Full variable domain (missing parts from reference TRBV9 and TRBJ1-5): DSGVTQTPKHLITATGQRVTLRCSPRSGDLSVYWYQQSLDQGLQFLIQYYNGEERAKGNILERFSAQQFPDLHSELNLSSLELGDSALYFCASSVEGGYSNQPQHFGDGTRLSIL.

The sample holds a few counts of this clonotype. The chain uses TRBV5-1 and TRBJ2-7; maybe TRBD1 (6 bases). With 4 bases removed from V and 2 bases from J, the gap between germline ends came to 16 bases. The CDR3 consists of 15 residues. Germline V lookup: CDR1 SGHRS, CDR2 YFSETQ. CDR3 protein: CASSPPPGATYEQYF. DNA of the CDR3: TGCGCCAGCAGCCCCCCCCCAGGGGCGACCTACGAGCAGTACTTC.

This clonotype was observed many times. The V call is TRBV18, the J call TRBJ1-2; D gene ambiguous. CDR1 and CDR2 from the germline V gene are KGHSH and LQKENI. The CDR3 is 13 amino acids. V shed 2 bases and J shed 7 bases, with 11 bases lying between them. The CDR3 DNA is TGTGCCAGCTCACCAGTTGGCGGGAGTGGCTACACCTTC. Protein: CASSPVGGSGYTF. Together with reference TRBV18 and TRBJ1-2, the CDR3 gives the full variable domain: NAGVMQNPRHLVRRRGQEARLRCSPMKGHSHVYWYRQLPEEGLKFMVYLQKENIIDESGMPKERFSAEFPKEGPSILRIQQVVRGDSAAYFCASSPVGGSGYTFGSGTRLTVV.

This clonotype was observed many times. This chain connects TRBV4-2 to TRBJ1-2, with D unresolved. This CDR3 spans 16 amino acids. The germline V gene encodes CDR1 LGHNA and CDR2 YNFKEQ. The germline V and J ends were trimmed by 0 bases and 8 bases, with 19 bases remaining between them. The CDR3, as DNA: TGTGCCAGCAGCCAAGAGTGGAACAACTATGCTATGGGCTACACCTTC. Its translation: CASSQEWNNYAMGYTF.

The rearrangement links TRBV7-8 to TRBJ1-3; D ambiguous. CDR1 is SGHVS and CDR2 is FQNEAQ in the germline V gene. The V and J ends lost 3 bases and 0 bases respectively, with 9 bases between them. This CDR3 spans 15 amino acids. The chain's CDR3 is CASSFTAPSGNTIYF. The DNA for the CDR3 is TGTGCCAGCAGCTTTACAGCCCCCTCTGGAAACACCATATATTTT. Full variable domain (outside the CDR3, taken from reference TRBV7-8 and TRBJ1-3): GAGVSQSPRYKVAKRGQDVALRCDPISGHVSLFWYQQALGQGPEFLTYFQNEAQLDKSGLPSDRFFAERPEGSVSTLKIQRTQQEDSAVYLCASSFTAPSGNTIYFGEGSWLTVV.

This clonotype appeared a few times. V is TRBV20-1 and J is TRBJ2-1; D may be TRBD2 (5 bases). CDR1 is DFQATT, CDR2 SNEGSKA, per germline (reference sequence). V lost 3 bases, J lost 12 bases, and 15 bases lay in between. The CDR3 loop spans 12 amino acids. The DNA of the CDR3 is TGCAGTGCTAGTTTAGCCCACGCGGGGCAGTTCTTC. This codes for CSASLAHAGQFF.

V is TRBV20-1 and J is TRBJ2-3; D call uncertain. Trimming removed 1 base at V and 0 bases at J, with 11 bases between. The CDR3 loop spans 15 amino acids. Germline V gene sequence: CDR1 DFQATT, CDR2 SNEGSKA (reference sequence). In DNA form, the CDR3 reads TGCAGTGCTAGAGTGCTACTATCTAGCACAGATACGCAGTATTTT. It codes for CSARVLLSSTDTQYF.

This clonotype was seen at least ten times. The chain is built from TRBV6-2 or TRBV6-3 and TRBJ2-7, with TRBD1 matching over 9 bases. Trimming at V came to 6 bases and at J to 3 bases, leaving 6 bases not matched to a gene. Looked up from germline, CDR1 is MNHEY and CDR2 is SVGEGT. The length of the CDR3 is 14 residues. The CDR3 is CASRKLGQGYEQYF. As DNA, the CDR3 is TGTGCCAGCAGAAAGTTGGGACAGGGCTACGAGCAGTACTTC.

This CDR3 reads CASSSPWISGNTIYF. In DNA, the CDR3 is TGTGCCAGCAGCTCTCCGTGGATCTCTGGAAACACCATATATTTT. The gene calls are TRBV5-5 and TRBJ1-3; D not certain. CDR3 size: 15 residues. Trimming shortened V by 3 bases and J by 0 bases, and 10 bases separated the two germline ends. The germline CDR1 and CDR2 sequences are SGHKS and YYEKEE (reference sequence).

Note on this clonotype: The germline gene is not matched at one end of the junction; a read error may be the cause. CDR3 sequence (DNA): TGTGCCTGCTCACCAAGGGGGAATAATTCACCCCTCCACTTT. Its protein is CACSPRGNNSPLHF. The rearrangement links TRBV18 to TRBJ1-6, with a weak D call TRBD1 (6 bases). Germline loops: CDR1 KGHSH, CDR2 LQKENI. The CDR3 runs to 14 residues.

This clonotype was counted many times. V is TRBV5-1 and J is TRBJ1-1; a possible D gene is TRBD1 (5 bases). Germline-derived CDR1 and CDR2 are SGHRS and YFSETQ. The CDR3 extends over 15 amino acids. V was clipped by 0 bases and J by 1 base, with 10 bases between them. CDR3: CASSLATARNTEAFF. CDR3 coding DNA: TGCGCCAGCAGCTTGGCGACAGCAAGGAACACTGAAGCTTTCTTT.

This clonotype has ten or more counts. This chain joins TRBV11-1 and TRBJ2-3, with a possible D match to TRBD2 (6 bases). CDR1 and CDR2 from the germline V gene are SGHAT and FQDESV (reference sequence). V was cut by 1 base and J by 3 bases, with 14 bases left in between. The CDR3 is 16 residues long. Here the CDR3 DNA reads TGTGCCAGCAGCTTAGATTTACTAGCCCAAACAGATACGCAGTATTTT. Encoded protein: CASSLDLLAQTDTQYF.

This clonotype came up a few times. This sequence joins TRBV4-2 and TRBJ2-1; D gene unclear. Germline V gene data show CDR1 as LGHNA and CDR2 as YNFKEQ. The CDR3 runs 15 residues. Trimming shortened V by 1 base and J by 2 bases, and 9 bases separated the two germline ends. The chain's CDR3 is CASSQVAGPYNEQFF. CDR3 bases: TGTGCCAGCAGCCAAGTGGCCGGGCCCTACAATGAGCAGTTCTTC.

V gene TRBV4-1 combines with J gene TRBJ2-2, with a tentative D call TRBD1 (6 bases). CDR1 is MGHRA and CDR2 is YSYEKL in the germline V gene. The CDR3 runs 15 residues. V was cut by 3 bases and J by 6 bases, with 14 bases left in between. This chain's CDR3 is CASSQHDTGPGELFF. The CDR3 nucleotides are TGCGCCAGCAGCCAGCACGATACAGGGCCCGGGGAGCTGTTTTTT.